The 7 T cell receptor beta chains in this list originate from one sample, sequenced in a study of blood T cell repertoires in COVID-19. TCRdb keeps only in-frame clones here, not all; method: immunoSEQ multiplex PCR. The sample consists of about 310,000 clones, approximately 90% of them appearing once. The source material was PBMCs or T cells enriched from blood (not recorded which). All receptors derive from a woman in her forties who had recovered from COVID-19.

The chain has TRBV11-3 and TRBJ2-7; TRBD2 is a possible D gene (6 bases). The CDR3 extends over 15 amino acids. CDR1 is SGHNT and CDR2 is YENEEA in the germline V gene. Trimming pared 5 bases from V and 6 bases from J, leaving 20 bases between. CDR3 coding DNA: TGTGCCAGCAGCCCATTACAGGTGGCGGGATCCGAGCAGTACTTC. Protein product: CASSPLQVAGSEQYF.

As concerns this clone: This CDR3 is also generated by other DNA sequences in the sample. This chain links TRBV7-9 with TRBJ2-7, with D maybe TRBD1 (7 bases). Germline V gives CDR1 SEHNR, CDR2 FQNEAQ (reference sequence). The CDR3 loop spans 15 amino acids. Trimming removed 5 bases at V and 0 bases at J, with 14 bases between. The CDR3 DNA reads TGTGCCAGCAGCCCCAGGGGGGATAGCTCCTACGAGCAGTACTTC. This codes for CASSPRGDSSYEQYF.

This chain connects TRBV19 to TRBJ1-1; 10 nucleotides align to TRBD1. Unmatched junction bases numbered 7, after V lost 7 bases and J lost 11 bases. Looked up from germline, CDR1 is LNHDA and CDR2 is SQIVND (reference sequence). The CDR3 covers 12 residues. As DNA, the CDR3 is TGTGCCAGTAACGACCGGGACAGGGGTGCTTTCTTT. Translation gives CASNDRDRGAFF.

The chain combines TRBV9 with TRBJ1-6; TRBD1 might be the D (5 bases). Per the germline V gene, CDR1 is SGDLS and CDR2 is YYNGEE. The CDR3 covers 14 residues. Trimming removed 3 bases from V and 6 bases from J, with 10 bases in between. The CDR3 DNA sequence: TGTGCCAGCAGCGCGTGGGGGGGTAATTCACCCCTCCACTTT. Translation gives CASSAWGGNSPLHF.

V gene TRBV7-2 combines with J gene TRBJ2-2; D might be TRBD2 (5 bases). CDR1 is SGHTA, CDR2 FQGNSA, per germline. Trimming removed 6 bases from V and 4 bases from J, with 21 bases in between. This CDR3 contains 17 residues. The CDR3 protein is CASRTLEASHFTGELFF. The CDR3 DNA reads TGTGCCAGCAGGACTCTGGAGGCCAGCCATTTCACCGGGGAGCTGTTTTTT.

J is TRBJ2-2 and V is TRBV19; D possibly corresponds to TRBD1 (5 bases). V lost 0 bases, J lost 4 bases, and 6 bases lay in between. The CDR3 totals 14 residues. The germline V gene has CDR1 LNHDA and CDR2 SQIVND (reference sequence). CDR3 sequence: CASSIDRATGELFF. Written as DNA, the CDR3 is TGTGCCAGTAGTATAGACAGGGCCACCGGGGAGCTGTTTTTT.

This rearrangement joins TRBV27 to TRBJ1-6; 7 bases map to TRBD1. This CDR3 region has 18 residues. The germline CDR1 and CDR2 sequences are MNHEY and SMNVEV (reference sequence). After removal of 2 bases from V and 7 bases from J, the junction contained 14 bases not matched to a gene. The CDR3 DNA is TGTGCCAGCAGTTTAAGGGCTCCAGGGGGGAGAAAGAATTCACCCCTCCACTTT. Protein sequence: CASSLRAPGGRKNSPLHF.